In its sample, the clone carrying this TCR beta chain was seen a few times. The antigen remains undetermined. The data stem from a study of cytomegalovirus exposure and HLA in healthy donors. Study results and limitations: Cytomegalovirus-associated status was assigned to 150 or so TCR beta chains. Earlier results showed most TCR beta V segments being productive about 90% or about 30% of the time. Compared with the approximately 680-donor mean, an Asian-associated ancestry cluster reportedly had fewer N-insertions, according to a later analysis.

The PCR contained 60 Vbeta and 13 Jbeta primers. Data came from immunoSEQ multiplex PCR; TCRdb stores just in-frame clones and leaves some out. Of 170,000 or so clones listed, approximately 84% were seen once; the top ten hold roughly 5%. The ends lost 0 bases at V and 3 bases at J; junction bases unmatched: 17. This CDR3 region has 21 residues. Germline V gene sequence: CDR1 SGHTA, CDR2 FQGTGA. The sequenced sample was PBMCs. The genes are TRBV7-3 and TRBJ2-2; 9 nucleotides match TRBD1. This TCR derives from a girl between 10 and 17 years old in good health and CMV-seropositive. As DNA, the CDR3 is TGTGCCAGCAGCTTAACGATTCCGGGACAGGGCACATCTTATTACACCGGGGAGCTGTTTTTT. This sequence encodes CASSLTIPGQGTSYYTGELFF.